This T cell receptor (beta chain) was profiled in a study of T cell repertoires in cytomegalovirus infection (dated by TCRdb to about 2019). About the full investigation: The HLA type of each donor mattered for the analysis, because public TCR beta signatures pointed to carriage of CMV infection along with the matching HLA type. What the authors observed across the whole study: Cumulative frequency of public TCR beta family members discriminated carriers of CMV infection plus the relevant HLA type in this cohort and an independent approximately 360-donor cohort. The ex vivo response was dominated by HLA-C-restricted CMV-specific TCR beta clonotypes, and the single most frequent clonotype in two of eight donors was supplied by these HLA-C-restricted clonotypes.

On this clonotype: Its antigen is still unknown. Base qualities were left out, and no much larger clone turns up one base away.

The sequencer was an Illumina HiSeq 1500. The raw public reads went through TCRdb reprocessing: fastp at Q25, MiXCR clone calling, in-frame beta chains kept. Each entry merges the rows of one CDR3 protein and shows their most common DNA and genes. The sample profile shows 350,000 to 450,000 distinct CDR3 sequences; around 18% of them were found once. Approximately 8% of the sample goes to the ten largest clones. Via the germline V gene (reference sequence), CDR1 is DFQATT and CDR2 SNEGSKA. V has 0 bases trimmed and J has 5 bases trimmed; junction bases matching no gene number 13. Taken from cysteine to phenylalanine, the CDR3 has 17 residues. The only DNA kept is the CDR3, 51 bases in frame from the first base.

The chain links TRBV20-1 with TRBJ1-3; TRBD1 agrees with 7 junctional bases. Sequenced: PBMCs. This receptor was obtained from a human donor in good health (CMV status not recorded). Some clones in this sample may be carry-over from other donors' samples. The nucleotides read TGCAGTGCTAGAGACCGGACAGGAAGGGATCCCCGAAACACCATATATTTT. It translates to CSARDRTGRDPRNTIYF.